The entry below gives a single TCR beta chain sequence along with its context. The specificity of this receptor is unknown. Per-base quality was not reported, and no clone a single base away is much larger than it. This sample is part of a study of blood T cell repertoires in COVID-19 (dated by TCRdb to 2018 to 2020). A note on the overall study: Samples covering the acute and convalescent phases of COVID-19 were provided by collaborators in the United States, Italy and Spain. Deeply sampled blood TCRbeta repertoires from subjects exposed to, actively infected with, or recovered from COVID-19 were included in the dataset. The samples were drawn from two sources: the first 160 participants of the ongoing ImmuneRACE study, and 1,254 subjects contributed by 6 global collaborators. HLA class I and class II types, where available, came from metadata supplied by the sample provider rather than from assay-based typing. The prospective study material was composed of cDNA or gDNA derived from T cells, B-cell-depleted T cells, or PBMCs. A de-identified subject ID, COVID-19 status, age in years and sex were almost always included in the sample metadata. The repertoires were made available in a free public database intended to serve as a resource for research on the immune response to SARS-CoV-2. The research as a whole found: The amount of clinical and demographic metadata varied by source and participant and was provided uncurated.

The immunoSEQ Assay, a bias-controlled multiplex PCR, was used to amplify TCRbeta CDR3 regions from genomic DNA. The published analysis was carried out like this. Nucleated cell counts per sample were estimated from amplification of reference gene primers within the assay. To quantify the absolute abundance of each unique TCRbeta CDR3 rearrangement, sequence reads were collapsed and filtered. For each sample, productive Simpson clonality was calculated as the square root of Simpson's diversity index over productive rearrangements. As stored in TCRdb, this immuneACCESS dataset retains in-frame rearrangements with V and J assigned. A fraction of the clones does not appear; measured against another copy, unresolved V genes explain less than half of the discrepancy, and the remainder lacks a known reason. D and trimming were read from the DNA, whereas the V and J calls and clone size are those reported in that table. A total of about 37,000 clones appear in this sample, roughly nine tenths of them only once. The ten biggest clones cover around 14% of the sample.

Whole blood was collected in K2EDTA tubes by collaborating institutions according to the institutions' own protocols. Collaborator samples were shipped for TCRbeta analysis as frozen whole blood, isolated PBMCs, or DNA extracted from either sample type. The germline V gene (reference sequence) yields MNHNY for CDR1 and SVGAGI for CDR2. The CDR3 covers 14 residues, taking in both the cysteine and the phenylalanine. Of all the DNA, just the CDR3 is kept, 42 bases in frame from base 1. At the junction V is shortened by 2 bases and J by 0 bases, with 7 bases in between. Sequenced material: peripheral blood. The origin of this receptor is a young woman in a cohort sampled during active COVID-19. The sequence joins TRBV6-6 to TRBJ2-5; no D gene can be assigned with confidence. At the DNA level, the sequence is TGTGCCAGCAGTTACGGCAAGTACCAAGAGACCCAGTACTTC. This yields the protein CASSYGKYQETQYF.